These 14 T cell receptor beta chains originate from one sample sequenced in a study of CD8+ T cells in alopecia areata. Reverse transcription of extracted RNA yielded cDNA, which provided the sequencing template. Clones were read by immunoSEQ multiplex PCR, and TCRdb kept only the in-frame ones, dropping some. The sample lists approximately 180,000 clones, over 50% occurring once. The sample here was CD4+ T cells sorted from blood, taken at week 0. The receptors stem from a human donor with alopecia areata.

V usage is TRBV30 and J usage is TRBJ1-2; D is perhaps TRBD1 (6 bases). CDR3 length: 13 residues. V dropped 3 bases and J dropped 4 bases, with 12 bases sitting between them. The germline gives CDR1 GTSNPN, CDR2 SVGIG (reference sequence). CDR3 region: CAWRPRDTYGYTF. The DNA for the CDR3 is TGTGCCTGGAGGCCACGGGACACCTATGGCTACACCTTC.

This chain uses TRBV29-1 with TRBJ2-5, with D hard to call. CDR3 length: 13 residues. Looked up from germline, CDR1 is SQVTM and CDR2 is ANQGSEA. V gave up 8 bases and J gave up 3 bases, with 16 bases separating them. CDR3 sequence: CSTGRTREETQYF. Written as DNA, the CDR3 is TGCAGCACTGGGCGGACGAGAGAAGAGACCCAGTACTTC.

The gene calls are TRBV7-8 and TRBJ1-1; tentative D call: TRBD1 (6 bases). V shed 5 bases and J shed 5 bases, with 18 bases lying between them. Germline CDR1 reads SGHVS; CDR2 reads FQNEAQ. This CDR3 has 15 residues. The CDR3 reads CASSPEGAGATEAFF. The DNA of the CDR3 is TGTGCCAGCAGCCCCGAAGGTGCGGGGGCGACTGAAGCTTTCTTT.

The J gene is TRBJ2-7, the V gene TRBV10-3; 7 bases agree with TRBD1. The germline V gene has CDR1 ENHRY and CDR2 SYGVKD. The CDR3 has 15 amino acids. V shed 3 bases, J shed 1 base, and the junction held 6 bases outside the gene matches. CDR3 in amino acids: CAISDVQGKSYEQYF. The CDR3 DNA reads as TGTGCCATCAGTGACGTACAGGGGAAATCCTACGAGCAGTACTTC.

J is TRBJ2-7 and V is TRBV7-9, with 8 bases fitting TRBD2. The CDR3 covers 19 residues. The J segment lost 3 bases and the V segment lost 4 bases, leaving 20 bases of the junction unmatched. Germline assignment: CDR1 SEHNR and CDR2 FQNEAQ (reference sequence). This chain's CDR3 is CASSSSGGAHTRYLYEQYF. In DNA, the CDR3 is TGTGCCAGCAGCTCCAGCGGGGGCGCACACACCCGGTACCTCTACGAGCAGTACTTC.

This clone was counted between two and nine times. The V gene is TRBV29-1, the J gene TRBJ1-6; D unclear. The CDR3 extends over 13 amino acids. Germline V CDR1 and CDR2: SQVTM, ANQGSEA. Trimming took off 6 bases at V and 7 bases at J, with 13 bases between the two ends. In DNA form, the CDR3 reads TGCAGCGTGGAGACATCCACCAATTCACCCCTCCACTTT. It codes for CSVETSTNSPLHF.

This sequence joins TRBV2 and TRBJ1-2, with 8 nucleotides matching TRBD1. The CDR3 runs 16 residues. In germline, CDR1 is SNHLY, CDR2 FYNNEI. J lost 6 bases, V lost 5 bases, and 14 bases had no gene match. The CDR3 is CASSHHPKDRANGYTF. The CDR3, as DNA: TGTGCCAGCAGTCACCACCCGAAGGACAGGGCTAATGGCTACACCTTC.

This clone was seen a handful of times. This chain joins TRBV6-4 and TRBJ1-5; TRBD1 matches at 7 bases. The germline CDR1 and CDR2 sequences are MRHNA and SNTAGT. CDR3 length: 15 residues. V lost 10 bases and J lost 6; bases outside the gene matches: 15. DNA for the CDR3: TGTGCCAACTCCTCCCCAGGGGGGATGTTTCAGCCCCAGCATTTT. Translating gives CANSSPGGMFQPQHF.

This clone was observed once. V usage is TRBV30 and J usage is TRBJ1-2; D not resolved. CDR1 and CDR2 (germline): GTSNPN, SVGIG (reference sequence). CDR3 size: 10 residues. Between the trimmed V and J ends, which lost 5 bases and 3 bases, there was a span of 4 bases. The CDR3 sequence is CAWGDYGYTF. CDR3 in DNA: TGTGCCTGGGGGGACTATGGCTACACCTTC.

CDR3 sequence (DNA): TGTGCCAGCAGCGGTTACACCGGGGAGCTGTTTTTT. Amino acid sequence: CASSGYTGELFF. The chain uses TRBV5-6 and TRBJ2-2; no reliable D call. The V gene's germline CDR1 is SGHDT and CDR2 YYEEEE. The CDR3 totals 12 residues. The V and J ends lost 4 bases and 3 bases respectively, with 4 bases between them.

Many counts were recorded for this clone. This rearrangement joins TRBV27 to TRBJ2-6; D uncertain. Germline CDR1 MNHEY, CDR2 SMNVEV (reference sequence). Deletions cut 6 bases from V and 0 bases from J, with 3 bases between. This CDR3 is built from 13 residues. CDR3 sequence reads: CASRGSGANVLTF. The CDR3 bases are TGTGCCAGCAGGGGCTCTGGGGCCAACGTCCTGACTTTC. The whole variable domain, filled in from reference TRBV27 and TRBJ2-6, reads EAQVTQNPRYLITVTGKKLTVTCSQNMNHEYMSWYRQDPGLGLRQIYYSMNVEVTDKGDVPEGYKVSRKEKRNFPLILESPSPNQTSLYFCASRGSGANVLTFGAGSRLTVL.

The chain has TRBV18 and TRBJ2-7; TRBD2 matches 9 bases. The germline V gene has CDR1 KGHSH and CDR2 LQKENI. The CDR3 loop spans 14 amino acids. J was trimmed by 6 bases and V by 5 bases; bases with no gene match: 8. CDR3 DNA sequence: TGTGCCAGCTCAAACCCCGCGGGGGGGGTCGAGCAGTACTTC. Amino acid sequence: CASSNPAGGVEQYF.

In DNA form, the CDR3 reads TGCAGCGTTGTTACTAGCGACAAGAACACCGGGGAGCTGTTTTTT. Encoded protein: CSVVTSDKNTGELFF. The chain joins TRBV29-1 to TRBJ2-2, with 7 bases that match TRBD2. The ends lost 4 bases at V and 1 base at J; junction bases unmatched: 6. Germline V lookup: CDR1 SQVTM, CDR2 ANQGSEA. The CDR3 spans 15 residues.

This clone has only a few counts. The chain couples TRBV12-5 to TRBJ2-7; 12 bases map to TRBD1. The CDR3 sequence is 14 residues long. V lost 4 bases and J lost 5; bases outside the gene matches: 3. Germline V CDR1 and CDR2: LGHNT, FRNRAP. The CDR3 nucleotides are TGTGCTAGTGGTTCGGGACAGGGGGCCCACGAGCAGTACTTC. Its protein is CASGSGQGAHEQYF. Variable domain in full (rest from reference TRBV12-5 and TRBJ2-7): DARVTQTPRHKVTEMGQEVTMRCQPILGHNTVFWYRQTMMQGLELLAYFRNRAPLDDSGMPKDRFSAEMPDATLATLKIQPSEPRDSAVYFCASGSGQGAHEQYFGPGTRLTVT.